This TCR beta chain was obtained from a study of cytomegalovirus exposure and HLA in healthy donors. Primers for the PCR totalled 60 Vbeta and 13 Jbeta. Some clones are missing from TCRdb's copy, which holds only in-frame ones; the method was immunoSEQ multiplex PCR. Of some 150,000 clones detected, about 77% appear once; the ten largest clones hold 1.5% to 2%. To note about this clone: Its antigen is unknown.

Unrecorded immune exposures were likely, despite nominal health at sampling. From germline, CDR1 is MNHNS and CDR2 SASEGT. This CDR3 comprises 16 residues. Trimming stripped 4 bases from V and 4 bases from J, with 14 bases between. Regarding the study as a whole: For most TCR sequences rarity was the rule, although some public TCRs occurred in many donors.

The chain couples TRBV6-1 to TRBJ2-6, with D perhaps matching TRBD1 (5 bases). Sample: PBMCs. The origin of this receptor is a female donor in good health and CMV-seronegative. CDR3 nucleotides: TGTGCCAGCAGTGTATCTGGGGCAGGAGGGGCCAACGTCCTGACTTTC. It translates to CASSVSGAGGANVLTF.